The 17 T cell receptor beta chains listed next were all sequenced from one sample in a study of T cell changes during pregnancy in multiple sclerosis. The assay was immunoSEQ multiplex PCR, and TCRdb's table has in-frame clones only and misses some. This sample yields about 43,000 clones, of which just over 90% are seen a single time; approximately 1.3% belongs to the top ten. The sample taken for sequencing was PBMCs (not recorded whether the cells were cultured). Every receptor here comes from a female donor with multiple sclerosis, enrolled in a pregnancy study.

The genes are TRBV7-2 and TRBJ2-7; maybe TRBD1 (5 bases). Per germline, CDR1 SGHTA and CDR2 FQGNSA. The CDR3 is 16 amino acids. Trimming left V 1 base short and J 0 bases short, with 13 bases between. The CDR3 sequence: CASSLGGSDSSYEQYF. CDR3 coding DNA: TGTGCCAGCAGCTTAGGCGGTAGTGACAGCTCCTACGAGCAGTACTTC.

The chain combines TRBV25-1 with TRBJ2-2, with 9 bases fitting TRBD1. The trim removed 8 bases at V and 0 bases at J, leaving 4 bases unmatched. Germline CDR1 reads MGHDK; CDR2 reads SYGVNS. This CDR3 has 15 amino acids. CDR3 sequence reads: CASGGTGTNTGELFF. In DNA, the CDR3 is TGTGCCAGCGGGGGGACAGGGACGAACACCGGGGAGCTGTTTTTT.

The chain is built from TRBV7-9 and TRBJ2-2; a possible D gene is TRBD2 (5 bases). Between the trimmed V and J ends, which lost 5 bases and 2 bases, there was a span of 12 bases. The germline V gene has CDR1 SEHNR and CDR2 FQNEAQ (reference sequence). The CDR3 sequence is 15 residues long. CDR3 protein: CASSRGGPNTGELFF. CDR3 nucleotide sequence: TGTGCCAGCAGCCGAGGAGGCCCCAACACCGGGGAGCTGTTTTTT.

The chain carries TRBV4-1 and TRBJ1-5; D uncertain. This CDR3 contains 16 residues. V was clipped by 1 base and J by 2 bases, with 12 bases between them. Germline CDR1 MGHRA, CDR2 YSYEKL. CDR3 sequence: CASSQGVGPGNQPQHF. CDR3 sequence (DNA): TGCGCCAGCAGCCAAGGAGTCGGACCTGGCAATCAGCCCCAGCATTTT.

This chain connects TRBV5-4 to TRBJ2-1; 10 positions agree with TRBD2. This CDR3 region has 17 residues. Germline V gives CDR1 SGHNT, CDR2 YYREEE (reference sequence). After removal of 4 bases from V and 0 bases from J, the junction contained 7 bases not matched to a gene. This CDR3 reads CASSVGLAFSSYNEQFF. As DNA, the CDR3 is TGTGCCAGCAGCGTGGGACTAGCGTTTAGCTCCTACAATGAGCAGTTCTTC. The full variable domain, rest sourced from reference TRBV5-4 and TRBJ2-1, is ETGVTQSPTHLIKTRGQQVTLRCSSQSGHNTVSWYQQALGQGPQFIFQYYREEENGRGNFPPRFSGLQFPNYSSELNVNALELDDSALYLCASSVGLAFSSYNEQFFGPGTRLTVL.

J is TRBJ2-1 and V is TRBV10-1; D unresolved. The germline CDR1 and CDR2 sequences are WNHNN and SYGVQD (reference sequence). The CDR3 has 14 residues. V was shortened by 0 bases and J by 6 bases, with 9 bases between the two germline ends. The CDR3 spells CASSESRYFNEQFF. In DNA form, the CDR3 reads TGCGCCAGCAGTGAGTCGAGATACTTCAATGAGCAGTTCTTC.

The CDR3 nucleotides read TGTGCCAGCAGTGAATGGGAATACCGGGACACCTATCAGCCCCAGCATTTT. It codes for CASSEWEYRDTYQPQHF. The V gene is TRBV6-1, the J gene TRBJ1-5, with D tentatively TRBD1 (6 bases). With 2 bases removed from V and 5 bases from J, the gap between germline ends came to 19 bases. This CDR3 has 17 residues. Germline V CDR1 and CDR2: MNHNS, SASEGT.

J is TRBJ2-7 and V is TRBV7-9, with D possibly being TRBD1 (5 bases). Trimming shortened V by 4 bases and J by 2 bases, and 9 bases separated the two germline ends. The CDR3 spans 13 residues. CDR1 is SEHNR, CDR2 FQNEAQ, per germline (reference sequence). CDR3 sequence (DNA): TGTGCCAGCAGCTGGGGCCGAGCCTACGAGCAGTACTTC. It codes for CASSWGRAYEQYF.

The chain links TRBV6-1 to TRBJ2-3; 9 bases match TRBD1. Unmatched junction bases numbered 7, after V lost 4 bases and J lost 2 bases. The length of the CDR3 is 16 residues. Germline V gene lookup returns CDR1 MNHNS and CDR2 SASEGT. CDR3 nucleotides: TGTGCCAGCAGTGGGACGGGACAGGGATTCACAGATACGCAGTATTTT. This encodes CASSGTGQGFTDTQYF.

The V call is TRBV9, the J call TRBJ2-1, with 10 bases aligning to TRBD2. The V gene end was trimmed by 0 bases and the J gene end by 5 bases; junction bases not matched to a gene: 5. Looked up from germline, CDR1 is SGDLS and CDR2 is YYNGEE. The CDR3 has 16 residues. CDR3 in DNA: TGTGCCAGCAGCGTAGGGGCCGGACTAGCGGACAATGAGCAGTTCTTC. Its translation: CASSVGAGLADNEQFF.

The chain carries TRBV5-4 and TRBJ2-2; TRBD2 matches 11 bases. The CDR3 extends over 15 amino acids. V shed 4 bases and J 6 bases; nucleotides not matched to a gene: 5. The germline CDR1 and CDR2 sequences are SGHNT and YYREEE (reference sequence). CDR3 in amino acids: CASSEWGLAAGELFF. Written as DNA, the CDR3 is TGTGCCAGCAGCGAGTGGGGACTAGCGGCCGGGGAGCTGTTTTTT.

The gene calls are TRBV7-2 and TRBJ1-2, with 10 bases aligning to TRBD1. J gave up 7 bases and V 3 bases, and 5 bases lay outside the gene matches. The CDR3 runs 14 residues. Germline CDR1 is SGHTA and CDR2 is FQGNSA. CDR3 region: CASSLDRGSGGYTF. CDR3 sequence (DNA): TGTGCCAGCAGCTTGGACAGGGGGTCTGGTGGCTACACCTTC.

This chain joins TRBV7-2 and TRBJ1-2; D remains unclear. V was shortened by 5 bases and J by 3 bases, with 10 bases between the two germline ends. Germline values: CDR1 SGHTA, CDR2 FQGNSA. The CDR3 totals 13 residues. In DNA form, the CDR3 reads TGTGCCAGCAGCAAGACACGCGACTATGGCTACACCTTC. Protein: CASSKTRDYGYTF.

This rearrangement joins TRBV25-1 to TRBJ2-3; 10 positions agree with TRBD1. Germline CDR1 and CDR2: MGHDK and SYGVNS. The CDR3 is made up of 11 amino acids. V lost 7 bases to trimming and J lost 12 bases; unmatched junction nucleotides: 4. This CDR3 reads CASNGQGVQYF. The CDR3 DNA reads as TGTGCCAGCAATGGACAGGGGGTTCAGTATTTT. The variable domain in full, completed from reference TRBV25-1 and TRBJ2-3, reads EADIYQTPRYLVIGTGKKITLECSQTMGHDKMYWYQQDPGMELHLIHYSYGVNSTEKGDLSSESTVSRIRTEHFPLTLESARPSHTSQYLCASNGQGVQYFGPGTRLTVL.

The chain recombines TRBV29-1 with TRBJ2-3, with 11 nucleotides matching TRBD2. V dropped 4 bases and J dropped 1; count of bases not matched to a gene: 4. This CDR3 region has 15 residues. CDR1 SQVTM and CDR2 ANQGSEA come from the germline V gene. CDR3 nucleotides: TGCAGCGTTGCGTTGGGACTAGCGGGCACAGATACGCAGTATTTT. Its translation is CSVALGLAGTDTQYF.

The chain has TRBV18 and TRBJ1-2, with 7 bases lining up with TRBD1. Germline trimming cut 4 bases from V and 7 bases from J; bases unmatched to any gene: 6. The CDR3 is 13 residues long. Germline assignment: CDR1 KGHSH and CDR2 LQKENI. The CDR3 protein is CASSLDRVSGYTF. DNA of the CDR3: TGTGCCAGCTCACTCGACAGGGTCAGTGGCTACACCTTC.

This chain links TRBV11-2 with TRBJ2-4, with TRBD1 matching over 7 bases. The germline CDR1 and CDR2 sequences are SGHAT and FQNNGV. The CDR3 is made up of 12 amino acids. V was clipped by 0 bases and J by 16 bases; unmatched bases: 6. CDR3 bases: TGTGCCAGCAGCTTAGAGACAGGGCCGCATTACTTC. Translated: CASSLETGPHYF.